This TCR beta chain was retrieved from a study of CD8 T cells in Susac syndrome. Germline V lookup: CDR1 SGHDT, CDR2 YYEEEE. V gave up 0 bases and J gave up 6 bases, with 11 bases separating them. The CDR3 is 14 residues long. TCR beta sequencing covered blood CD8+ and CD4+ T cells. Reverse transcription of roughly 0.5 to 1 ug RNA was carried out with random hexamers. The authors amplified TCR beta CDR3 across 54 Vbeta and 13 Jbeta using immunoSEQ multiplex PCR. TCRdb analysed the immunoSEQ multiplex PCR reads with MiXCR anew, one entry per CDR3 protein. This table has some 300,000 distinct CDR3 sequences, approximately 89% appearing once.

Sequencing used CD8+ T cells from PBMCs. The chain employs TRBV5-6 and TRBJ2-3; D is undetermined. The receptor was isolated from a human donor with multiple sclerosis. The CDR3 reads CASSLALGEDTQYF. The CDR3 DNA follows: TGTGCCAGCAGCTTGGCTCTAGGAGAGGATACGCAGTATTTT. Using reference TRBV5-6 and TRBJ2-3 for the parts outside the CDR3, the full variable domain is DAGVTQSPTHLIKTRGQQVTLRCSPKSGHDTVSWYQQALGQGPQFIFQYYEEEERQRGNFPDRFSGHQFPNYSSELNVNALLLGDSALYLCASSLALGEDTQYFGPGTRLTVL.